Shown below are 10 T cell receptor beta chains from a single sample sequenced in a study of T cell responses to AZD1222 COVID-19 vaccine. Clones were sequenced by immunoSEQ multiplex PCR, and TCRdb holds only the in-frame ones, with some missing. The sample yields 45,000 to 60,000 clones, around 80% seen once. The sequenced sample was peripheral blood, obtained on day 0 of AZD1222 vaccination. These receptors all come from an adult in good health.

This clone has a handful of counts. The chain is built from TRBV7-2 and TRBJ1-4; possibly TRBD1 for D (5 bases). The CDR3 contains 14 residues. Germline loops: CDR1 SGHTA, CDR2 FQGNSA. Trimming stripped 5 bases from V and 6 bases from J, with 13 bases between. CDR3 amino acids: CASSGDFWDEKLFF. The DNA of the CDR3 is TGTGCCAGCAGCGGGGACTTTTGGGATGAAAAACTGTTTTTT.

This clone was detected a few times. CDR3 loop: CASTPGQANTGELFF. The CDR3 DNA sequence: TGTGCCAGCACTCCGGGACAGGCGAACACCGGGGAGCTGTTTTTT. V usage is TRBV9 and J usage is TRBJ2-2, with TRBD1 identical over 8 bases. The CDR3 sequence is 15 residues long. The V segment lost 6 bases and the J segment 0 bases; nucleotides outside the gene matches: 4. Germline V CDR1 and CDR2: SGDLS, YYNGEE.

The CDR3 spells CASSWGDPGLNTEAFF. CDR3 sequence (DNA): TGTGCCAGCAGCTGGGGGGATCCAGGGCTGAACACTGAAGCTTTCTTT. The chain recombines TRBV7-2 with TRBJ1-1, with D maybe TRBD1 (5 bases). Germline V CDR1 and CDR2: SGHTA, FQGNSA. The V end lost 4 bases, the J end lost 0 bases, and 15 bases lay between the germline ends. The CDR3 is 16 residues long.

This chain links TRBV28 with TRBJ1-5; possibly TRBD1 for D (5 bases). V lost 8 bases and J 6 bases, leaving 17 bases between the germline ends. The length of the CDR3 is 14 residues. Per germline, CDR1 MDHEN and CDR2 SYDVKM. The CDR3 DNA reads TGTGCCAGCGGGGGTAGTCAGGGCAGTCAGCCCCAGCATTTT. Its translation: CASGGSQGSQPQHF.

The chain carries TRBV27 and TRBJ2-1; 11 bases line up with TRBD1. This CDR3 comprises 16 residues. Trimming removed 4 bases from V and 4 bases from J; junction bases left unmatched: 6. CDR1 is MNHEY, CDR2 SMNVEV, per germline (reference sequence). CDR3 DNA: TGTGCCAGCAGTTCGTCGGGGACAGGGGGTTACAATGAGCAGTTCTTC. Protein sequence: CASSSSGTGGYNEQFF.

The rearrangement uses TRBV28 and TRBJ2-3; 13 bases are shared with TRBD2. The CDR3 has 17 amino acids. V dropped 2 bases and J dropped 0; count of bases not matched to a gene: 2. Germline values: CDR1 MDHEN, CDR2 SYDVKM. This chain's CDR3 is CASSLRTSGSSTDTQYF. The CDR3 region has the DNA TGTGCCAGCAGTTTACGGACTAGCGGGAGTAGCACAGATACGCAGTATTTT.

CDR3 coding DNA: TGTGCCAGTAGTATAGAGAGGGACAGATCCTACAATGAGCAGTTCTTC. Translating gives CASSIERDRSYNEQFF. The chain links TRBV19 to TRBJ2-1; 7 bases fit TRBD1. After removal of 0 bases from V and 1 base from J, the junction contained 3 bases not matched to a gene. CDR3 length equals 16 residues. Germline V CDR1 and CDR2: LNHDA, SQIVND (reference sequence). Together with reference TRBV19 and TRBJ2-1, the CDR3 gives the full variable domain: DGGITQSPKYLFRKEGQNVTLSCEQNLNHDAMYWYRQDPGQGLRLIYYSQIVNDFQKGDIAEGYSVSREKKESFPLTVTSAQKNPTAFYLCASSIERDRSYNEQFFGPGTRLTVL.

This chain connects TRBV21-1 to TRBJ2-1; the D call in the table, TRBD1, was not verified against the DNA. TRBV21-1 is marked as a pseudogene. The CDR3 consists of 16 residues. The CDR3 is CASNPLTGEYANEQFF. The CDR3 nucleotides are TGTGCCAGCAACCCTTTGACAGGGGAATACGCCAATGAGCAGTTCTTC.

This clone was recorded only once. The chain has TRBV7-3 and TRBJ1-5, with 7 bases matching TRBD1. V dropped 4 bases and J dropped 7; count of bases not matched to a gene: 4. Germline CDR1 is SGHTA and CDR2 is FQGTGA. There are 13 residues in the CDR3. The CDR3: CASSSDRDQPQHF. The DNA for the CDR3 is TGTGCCAGCAGCTCAGACAGGGACCAGCCCCAGCATTTT.

The chain has TRBV7-8 and TRBJ2-7; 11 nucleotides match TRBD2. From germline, CDR1 is SGHVS and CDR2 FQNEAQ. The ends lost 5 bases at V and 3 bases at J; junction bases unmatched: 6. This CDR3 has 15 residues. The CDR3: CASSRGGTSGYEQYF. The DNA of the CDR3 is TGTGCCAGCAGCCGAGGGGGGACTAGCGGCTACGAGCAGTACTTC.